The 30 T cell receptor beta chains listed next were all sequenced from one sample in a study of blood T cells in healthy people across ages. Through a sample-barcoded 5' primer and a J-beta primer mix, a second PCR was run for roughly 6 to 11 cycles. Using its own MiXCR run on the 5' RACE reads, TCRdb lists one record per CDR3 protein. Found here are 1.5 million to 2 million distinct CDR3 sequences, about 28% of them singletons; the top ten hold 7.7%. What was sequenced was blood. The receptors shown here come from a woman in her 30s in good health.

The rearrangement uses TRBV6-2 or TRBV6-3 and TRBJ2-3; D not certain. Per the germline V gene, CDR1 is MNHEY and CDR2 is SVGEGT. CDR3 length: 12 amino acids. V lost 2 bases, J lost 5 bases, and 5 bases lay in between. CDR3 in DNA: TGTGCCAGCAGTTACAGTATAGATACGCAGTATTTT. It encodes CASSYSIDTQYF.

This clonotype was seen a few times. The J gene is TRBJ2-4, the V gene TRBV7-6; 7 nucleotides match TRBD2. Judging by the DNA end, TRBJ2-7 fits better; the J call may be wrong. Per the germline V gene, CDR1 is SGHVS and CDR2 is FNYEAQ. CDR3 size: 15 residues. The CDR3 DNA sequence: TGTGCCAGCAGCTTAGGCCAGGCGGGAGTCTACGAGCAGTACTTC. Translated, it gives CASSLGQAGVYEQYF.

The chain recombines TRBV20-1 with TRBJ2-1; D is perhaps TRBD2 (5 bases). Germline V gene lookup returns CDR1 DFQATT and CDR2 SNEGSKA (reference sequence). This CDR3 spans 13 amino acids. V gave up 3 bases and J gave up 6 bases, with 12 bases separating them. As DNA, the CDR3 is TGCAGTGCTAGTGCGGGCTCGAGCAATGAGCAGTTCTTC. Its translation: CSASAGSSNEQFF.

The chain carries TRBV20-1 and TRBJ1-1, with 8 positions matching TRBD1. V gave up 0 bases and J gave up 4 bases; unmatched junction bases: 10. Looked up from germline, CDR1 is DFQATT and CDR2 is SNEGSKA (reference sequence). The CDR3 covers 16 residues. The CDR3: CSARDPTTGEGTEAFF. The CDR3 nucleotides read TGCAGTGCTAGAGACCCCACGACAGGGGAAGGCACTGAAGCTTTCTTT.

This clonotype was detected a few times. V and J are TRBV7-9 and TRBJ2-7, with no clear D. This CDR3 has 15 residues. Trimming shortened V by 0 bases and J by 6 bases, and 15 bases separated the two germline ends. Germline V lookup: CDR1 SEHNR, CDR2 FQNEAQ (reference sequence). As DNA, the CDR3 is TGTGCCAGCAGCTTAGCGGGCCAGTATCTAGGCGAGCAGTACTTC. Its protein is CASSLAGQYLGEQYF.

In its sample, this clonotype was seen many times. This chain joins TRBV11-2 and TRBJ2-7; D is possibly TRBD2 (5 bases). CDR1 is SGHAT and CDR2 is FQNNGV in the germline V gene. Trimming pared 3 bases from V and 0 bases from J, leaving 12 bases between. The CDR3 spans 15 residues. DNA of the CDR3: TGTGCCAGCAGCTTGTCCCACAGCGGCTCCTACGAGCAGTACTTC. Its translation is CASSLSHSGSYEQYF.

The sample holds many counts of this clonotype. The rearrangement links TRBV20-1 to TRBJ2-7, with 7 bases identical to TRBD1. V shed 3 bases and J 5 bases; nucleotides not matched to a gene: 10. Germline assignment: CDR1 DFQATT and CDR2 SNEGSKA (reference sequence). The CDR3 sequence is 14 residues long. CDR3 in amino acids: CSASRSGQAHEQYF. The CDR3 DNA is TGCAGTGCTAGTCGGTCAGGACAGGCCCACGAGCAGTACTTC.

The chain uses TRBV12-3 or TRBV12-4 and TRBJ1-5, with unresolved D. The V end lost 3 bases, the J end lost 5 bases, and 14 bases lay between the germline ends. CDR3 length: 15 residues. CDR3 in amino acids: CASSFGRVKYQPQHF. In nucleotides, the CDR3 is TGTGCCAGCAGTTTCGGCCGGGTGAAGTATCAGCCCCAGCATTTT.

A word on this clonotype: A much larger clone differs by one base, so this may be a read error. The chain joins TRBV6-1 to TRBJ2-1; possibly TRBD2 for D (5 bases). This CDR3 has 13 amino acids. The germline gives CDR1 MNHNS, CDR2 SASEGT. The germline V and J ends were trimmed by 7 bases and 10 bases, with 17 bases remaining between them. As DNA, the CDR3 is TGTGCCAGCATGGGAGACGGATCCTACGAGCAGTTCTTC. Its protein is CASMGDGSYEQFF.

V gene TRBV2 combines with J gene TRBJ1-2; D perhaps matches TRBD1 (5 bases). This CDR3 comprises 13 residues. Trimming took off 6 bases at V and 5 bases at J, with 13 bases between the two ends. The V gene's germline CDR1 is SNHLY and CDR2 FYNNEI. As DNA, the CDR3 is TGTGCCAGCAGCGAACTCCCAGGGTATGGCTACACCTTC. This gives the protein CASSELPGYGYTF.

This clonotype was seen a few times. The rearrangement uses TRBV10-3 and TRBJ2-5; TRBD2 agrees at 7 bases. V was pared by 10 bases and J by 4 bases, with 9 bases of the junction left unmatched. The CDR3 covers 13 residues. Per the germline V gene, CDR1 is ENHRY and CDR2 is SYGVKD. The CDR3 sequence is CATLPGGRETQYF. The CDR3 nucleotides read TGTGCCACCCTCCCCGGCGGGAGAGAGACCCAGTACTTC.

With regard to this clonotype: One end of the junction is discordant with germline, which a read error may explain. The V and J genes are TRBV6-1 and TRBJ2-6; 9 positions match TRBD1. CDR1 is MNHNS, CDR2 SASEGT, per germline. This CDR3 comprises 18 residues. In DNA, the CDR3 is TGTACCAGCGGTCGGTGGGACAGGGTTTACTCTGGGGCCAACGTCCTGACTTTC. Protein: CTSGRWDRVYSGANVLTF.

The chain has TRBV20-1 and TRBJ2-5; 8 nucleotides agree with TRBD1. Trimming took 8 bases from V and 4 from J; bases not matched to a gene: 6. The CDR3 contains 12 residues. Germline CDR1 reads DFQATT; CDR2 reads SNEGSKA (reference sequence). CDR3 coding DNA: TGCAGTTCCGGACAGGGAGGAGAGACCCAGTACTTC. Its translation: CSSGQGGETQYF.

This clonotype turned up a few times. CDR3 sequence: CASSLVWITSGGTDTQYF. CDR3 bases: TGCGCCAGCAGCTTGGTCTGGATTACTAGCGGGGGCACAGATACGCAGTATTTT. The chain joins TRBV5-1 to TRBJ2-3, with 10 bases identical to TRBD2. Unmatched junction bases numbered 8, after V lost 0 bases and J lost 1 base. Germline assignment: CDR1 SGHRS and CDR2 YFSETQ. The CDR3 spans 18 residues. Looking up the rest from reference TRBV5-1 and TRBJ2-3 gives the full variable domain: KAGVTQTPRYLIKTRGQQVTLSCSPISGHRSVSWYQQTPGQGLQFLFEYFSETQRNKGNFPGRFSGRQFSNSRSEMNVSTLELGDSALYLCASSLVWITSGGTDTQYFGPGTRLTVL.

This chain uses TRBV12-3 or TRBV12-4 with TRBJ1-1, with TRBD1 matching over 7 bases. The CDR3 length is 14 residues. Losses at the gene ends were 5 bases for V and 4 bases for J; bases not matched to a gene: 7. CDR3 residues: CASSRRTGVTEAFF. In DNA, the CDR3 is TGTGCCAGCAGTCGACGAACAGGGGTCACTGAAGCTTTCTTT.

This clonotype appeared many times. The V gene is TRBV29-1, the J gene TRBJ2-3; D possibly matches TRBD1 or TRBD2 (5 bases each). Per the germline V gene, CDR1 is SQVTM and CDR2 is ANQGSEA. Trimming took off 2 bases at V and 6 bases at J, with 9 bases between the two ends. There are 12 residues in the CDR3. The DNA for the CDR3 is TGCAGCGTTGAACTTGAGGGGGATACGCAGTATTTT. Translated, it gives CSVELEGDTQYF.

This clonotype was seen a handful of times. The chain couples TRBV7-2 to TRBJ2-1; 10 nucleotides line up with TRBD2. The CDR3 runs to 17 residues. The ends lost 5 bases at V and 4 bases at J; junction bases unmatched: 11. Germline V gene lookup returns CDR1 SGHTA and CDR2 FQGNSA. CDR3 amino acids: CASSTPTSGIIYNEQFF. The CDR3 DNA sequence: TGTGCCAGCAGCACCCCCACTAGCGGGATAATTTACAATGAGCAGTTCTTC. The whole variable domain, remainder taken from reference TRBV7-2 and TRBJ2-1, is GAGVSQSPSNKVTEKGKDVELRCDPISGHTALYWYRQSLGQGLEFLIYFQGNSAPDKSGLPSDRFSAERTGGSVSTLTIQRTQQEDSAVYLCASSTPTSGIIYNEQFFGPGTRLTVL.

V usage is TRBV6-5 and J usage is TRBJ1-2, with D unresolved. Trimming shortened V by 5 bases and J by 3 bases, and 10 bases separated the two germline ends. The CDR3 runs to 13 residues. Germline V gene lookup returns CDR1 MNHEY and CDR2 SVGAGI. The chain's CDR3 is CASSLDNHYGYTF. Here the CDR3 DNA reads TGTGCCAGCAGTCTCGACAACCACTATGGCTACACCTTC.

This clonotype was recorded many times. CDR3 sequence: CASSKVAGGQETQYF. For the CDR3, the DNA is TGTGCCAGCAGCAAAGTAGCGGGGGGGCAAGAGACCCAGTACTTC. The chain recombines TRBV12-3 or TRBV12-4 with TRBJ2-5; 11 bases map to TRBD2. This CDR3 has 15 amino acids. Losses at the gene ends were 6 bases for V and 2 bases for J; bases not matched to a gene: 5.

CDR3 nucleotides: TGCAGTGCCTTCCCTCGACAGGGCTTCACAGATACGCAGTATTTT. Translated, it gives CSAFPRQGFTDTQYF. The chain links TRBV20-1 to TRBJ2-3; TRBD1 matches at 7 bases. V shed 6 bases, J shed 2 bases, and the junction held 11 bases outside the gene matches. The CDR3 extends over 15 amino acids. Germline CDR1 and CDR2: DFQATT and SNEGSKA (reference sequence).

This clonotype was found many times. This sequence joins TRBV7-2 and TRBJ2-7; a possible D gene is TRBD1 (5 bases). The V gene lost 5 bases and the J gene lost 0 bases, with 20 bases spanning the gap. This CDR3 region has 17 residues. Germline V gives CDR1 SGHTA, CDR2 FQGNSA. The CDR3: CASSTPQGNHRSYEQYF. The CDR3 bases are TGTGCCAGCAGCACCCCCCAGGGAAACCATCGCTCCTACGAGCAGTACTTC.

V gene TRBV7-9 combines with J gene TRBJ2-1, with 9 nucleotides matching TRBD1. With 5 bases clipped from V and 10 bases from J, the junction kept 9 bases outside the gene matches. Germline CDR1 and CDR2: SEHNR and FQNEAQ (reference sequence). There are 14 residues in the CDR3. CDR3 sequence (DNA): TGTGCCAGCAGCCGCGACAGGGGGGCCTACGAGCAGTTCTTC. It codes for CASSRDRGAYEQFF.

This clonotype has ten or more counts. The chain couples TRBV29-1 to TRBJ2-1; D gene unclear. The CDR3 extends over 13 amino acids. The germline V gene encodes CDR1 SQVTM and CDR2 ANQGSEA. Trimming pared 2 bases from V and 8 bases from J, leaving 13 bases between. The CDR3 DNA reads TGCAGCGTTGAACGGCCGCCCCAGGATGAGCAGTTCTTC. Protein: CSVERPPQDEQFF.

This clonotype occurred a few times. An end of the junction differs from the germline gene, which may be a read error. V usage is TRBV2 and J usage is TRBJ1-5, with TRBD1 as a possible D gene (5 bases). Germline assignment: CDR1 SNHLY and CDR2 FYNNEI. The CDR3 consists of 15 residues. The CDR3 protein is CACSEQAPSNQPQHF. The CDR3 DNA reads TGTGCCTGCAGTGAACAGGCTCCTAGCAATCAGCCCCAGCATTTT.

This clonotype was observed a few times. The chain recombines TRBV2 with TRBJ2-1, with D uncertain. V was shortened by 2 bases and J by 1 base, with 12 bases between the two germline ends. The CDR3 sequence is 16 residues long. Germline lookup yields CDR1 SNHLY and CDR2 FYNNEI. The CDR3 protein is CASSEYALGSYNEQFF. The CDR3 DNA is TGTGCCAGCAGTGAATACGCTCTCGGGTCCTACAATGAGCAGTTCTTC. The variable domain in full, with the rest retrieved from reference TRBV2 and TRBJ2-1, is EPEVTQTPSHQVTQMGQEVILRCVPISNHLYFYWYRQILGQKVEFLVSFYNNEISEKSEIFDDQFSVERPDGSNFTLKIRSTKLEDSAMYFCASSEYALGSYNEQFFGPGTRLTVL.

The chain links TRBV12-3 or TRBV12-4 to TRBJ2-1; 7 bases are shared with TRBD2. There are 14 residues in the CDR3. Losses at the gene ends were 3 bases for V and 6 bases for J; bases not matched to a gene: 5. CDR3 protein: CASSFHWGGNEQFF. The CDR3 DNA sequence: TGTGCCAGCAGTTTTCATTGGGGGGGCAATGAGCAGTTCTTC.

The V and J genes are TRBV30 and TRBJ2-3, with TRBD1 matching 8 bases. Trimming cost V 4 bases and J 6 bases; bases outside gene matches: 0. Germline V gene lookup returns CDR1 GTSNPN and CDR2 SVGIG (reference sequence). The CDR3 covers 11 residues. The CDR3 DNA sequence: TGTGCCTGGACAGGGGGCGATACGCAGTATTTT. It encodes CAWTGGDTQYF.

This clonotype has more than one count but fewer than ten. This chain uses TRBV6-6 with TRBJ1-2; maybe TRBD1 (5 bases). This CDR3 is built from 12 residues. The germline V gene has CDR1 MNHNY and CDR2 SVGAGI (reference sequence). V shed 7 bases and J shed 3 bases, with 9 bases lying between them. DNA of the CDR3: TGTGCCAGCATGGGGACCTACTATGGCTACACCTTC. Amino acid sequence: CASMGTYYGYTF.

This clonotype was counted a few times. The chain is built from TRBV14 and TRBJ2-5, with D possibly TRBD1 on 6 matching bases. Trimming pared 3 bases from V and 4 bases from J, leaving 15 bases between. CDR3 length equals 15 residues. Germline assignment: CDR1 SGHDN and CDR2 FVKESK. CDR3 DNA sequence: TGTGCCAGCAGCCAGTGGACAGCGGTGAGAGAGACCCAGTACTTC. Its protein product is CASSQWTAVRETQYF.

This clonotype has a single count. The genes are TRBV28 and TRBJ1-6, with D possibly matching TRBD1 (6 bases). CDR1 and CDR2 (germline): MDHEN, SYDVKM. The CDR3 is 16 amino acids. The V end lost 3 bases, the J end lost 6 bases, and 15 bases lay between the germline ends. In DNA form, the CDR3 reads TGTGCCAGCAGTTTTGGGGGGGGCGGCCTTAATTCACCCCTCCACTTT. Translated: CASSFGGGGLNSPLHF.